The present TCR beta chain was sequenced within a study of cytomegalovirus exposure and HLA in healthy donors. General observations from the study: Reports described diagnosis of cytomegalovirus status by the classifier as highly specific and sensitive.

About this clone itself: As yet, its antigen is unknown.

Data came from immunoSEQ multiplex PCR; TCRdb stores just in-frame clones and leaves some out. The table shows 100,000 to 150,000 clones, with 89% occurring only once. The CDR3 is 16 amino acids. Germline CDR1 PRHDT, CDR2 FYEKMQ (reference sequence). The V end lost 4 bases, the J end lost 7 bases, and 19 bases lay between the germline ends. The sample taken for sequencing was PBMCs. V usage is TRBV13 and J usage is TRBJ1-4; D is unclear. This clonotype was sampled from a woman younger than 35 in good health and CMV-seronegative. CDR3 in DNA: TGTGCCAGCAGCTCCCTCCTTACCAGACGGGGTGAAAAACTGTTTTTT. It encodes CASSSLLTRRGEKLFF.